This T cell receptor (beta chain) originates from a study of blood T cell repertoires in COVID-19. Study as a whole: There were acute and convalescent COVID-19 samples, and they came from the United States, Italy and Spain.

As processed by the authors: Amplification of reference gene primers was used by the study to estimate nucleated cell counts. Some clones are missing from TCRdb's copy, which holds only in-frame ones; the method was immunoSEQ multiplex PCR. Clone size and the V and J calls come from that table; the DNA yielded D and trimming. The table records 300,000 or so clones, approximately 86% of them present only once. This clone was detected many times. Everyone who took part was roughly 18 to 89 years old, and they came from about two dozen US areas. Allocation to cohorts depended on clinical history reported by the participants. This clonotype was obtained from a woman aged 40-49 years with acute COVID-19. Material: PBMCs or T cells enriched from blood (not recorded which).

The CDR3 region is CASSQGPGDGANVLTF. In DNA, the CDR3 is TGCGCCAGCAGCCAAGGGCCAGGGGACGGGGCCAACGTCCTGACTTTC. This chain joins TRBV4-3 and TRBJ2-6; TRBD1 might be the D (6 bases). The V end lost 1 base, the J end lost 4 bases, and 11 bases lay between the germline ends. The CDR3 spans 16 residues. Germline lookup yields CDR1 LGHNA and CDR2 YSLEER.